The 15 T cell receptor beta chains listed next were all sequenced from one sample in a study of T-cell reconstitution after alpha-beta-depleted transplantation in children. Unique molecular identifiers were built into the TCRbeta library. TCRdb itself ran the PCR reads through MiXCR, one entry per CDR3 protein. Counted here are approximately 300,000 distinct CDR3 sequences, about 9.5% occurring once; the ten biggest clones make up less than 9%. The sample in question was PBMCs, obtained before TCRalphabeta/CD19-depleted stem cell transplant. The origin of the receptors is a boy younger than two with acute myeloid leukemia, due to receive a stem cell transplant.

In this sample, this clonotype turned up many times. The gene calls are TRBV12-3 or TRBV12-4 and TRBJ1-5, with a possible D match to TRBD1 (5 bases). The CDR3 consists of 11 residues. V shed 6 bases and J shed 15 bases, with 15 bases lying between them. The CDR3 region is CASSPRGQRHF. CDR3 nucleotide sequence: TGTGCCAGCAGCCCCAGAGGACAACGGCATTTT.

This clonotype was detected many times. The rearrangement joins TRBV29-1 to TRBJ1-5; no reliable D call. This CDR3 comprises 13 residues. Trimming cost V 4 bases and J 1 base, with 8 bases left between them. CDR1 SQVTM and CDR2 ANQGSEA come from the germline V gene. CDR3: CSVAGGSNQPQHF. CDR3 in DNA: TGCAGCGTTGCAGGCGGGAGCAATCAGCCCCAGCATTTT.

The chain employs TRBV27 and TRBJ2-7; 11 positions match TRBD2. Germline CDR1 and CDR2: MNHEY and SMNVEV (reference sequence). Trimming took 4 bases from V and 5 from J; bases not matched to a gene: 7. The CDR3 length is 15 residues. The CDR3 region has the DNA TGTGCCAGCAGTTACACTAGCGGGAGCGGAAACGAGCAGTACTTC. Protein product: CASSYTSGSGNEQYF.

The gene calls are TRBV20-1 and TRBJ2-1; 12 nucleotides agree with TRBD2. Trimming cost V 0 bases and J 4 bases; bases outside gene matches: 13. Germline V lookup: CDR1 DFQATT, CDR2 SNEGSKA (reference sequence). CDR3 length equals 19 residues. DNA for the CDR3: TGCAGTGCTAGAGATCCCGGGACTAGCGGGTTACATCATTACAATGAGCAGTTCTTC. Its translation: CSARDPGTSGLHHYNEQFF.

This clonotype was observed at least ten times. The chain couples TRBV15 to TRBJ2-7, with no clear D. Germline V lookup: CDR1 LNHNV, CDR2 YYDKDF (reference sequence). V lost 4 bases and J 2 bases, leaving 9 bases between the germline ends. This CDR3 region has 13 residues. CDR3 sequence (DNA): TGTGCCACCAGCATTGACGGACCCTACGAGCAGTACTTC. As protein: CATSIDGPYEQYF. The whole variable domain, remainder taken from reference TRBV15 and TRBJ2-7, is DAMVIQNPRYQVTQFGKPVTLSCSQTLNHNVMYWYQQKSSQAPKLLFHYYDKDFNNEADTPDNFQSRRPNTSFCFLDIRSPGLGDTAMYLCATSIDGPYEQYFGPGTRLTVT.

In the case of this clonotype: Given a much more abundant clone one base away, this may be a read error. V and J are TRBV18 and TRBJ1-2; possibly TRBD1 for D (6 bases). This CDR3 contains 12 residues. From germline, CDR1 is KGHSH and CDR2 LQKENI. In DNA form, the CDR3 reads TGTGCCAGCTCCGACAGGAACTATGGCCACACCTTC. Its protein is CASSDRNYGHTF.

This clonotype was counted many times. The chain couples TRBV12-3 or TRBV12-4 to TRBJ2-1, with 7 bases identical to TRBD1. V lost 5 bases, J lost 6 bases, and 10 bases stayed unmatched. There are 15 residues in the CDR3. The CDR3, as DNA: TGTGCCAGCAGTCCCCATATCCGGACAGGCAATGAGCAGTTCTTC. Residues: CASSPHIRTGNEQFF.

Concerning this clonotype itself: This may be a read error, as it is one base from a much larger clone. The chain uses TRBV10-3 and TRBJ2-2; 8 bases align to TRBD1. Germline loops: CDR1 ENHRY, CDR2 SYGVKD. The CDR3 is 16 residues long. The CDR3 coding sequence is TGTGGCATCGGGCCAGGGGGCATTGGGGACACCGGGGAGCTGTTTTTT. Protein: CGIGPGGIGDTGELFF.

This clonotype was found a few times. The J gene is TRBJ2-1, the V gene TRBV6-5, with D possibly being TRBD1 or TRBD2 (5 bases each). This CDR3 has 12 residues. Trimming took off 8 bases at V and 12 bases at J, with 17 bases between the two ends. Per the germline V gene, CDR1 is MNHEY and CDR2 is SVGAGI. This CDR3 is CASRPRDRGQFF. The CDR3 nucleotides are TGTGCCAGCCGGCCCCGGGACCGCGGGCAGTTCTTC.

This clonotype was counted between two and nine times. V is TRBV12-3 or TRBV12-4 and J is TRBJ2-1; 9 nucleotides line up with TRBD2. CDR3 length: 17 amino acids. V was clipped by 2 bases and J by 3 bases; unmatched bases: 8. This chain's CDR3 is CASSLHPRTSVYNEQFF. The CDR3 region has the DNA TGTGCCAGCAGTTTACACCCCCGGACTAGCGTCTACAATGAGCAGTTCTTC.

The chain is built from TRBV5-1 and TRBJ2-7; D could derive from TRBD1 or TRBD2 (6 bases each). V was pared by 0 bases and J by 5 bases, with 15 bases between. The CDR3 runs 15 residues. The V gene's germline CDR1 is SGHRS and CDR2 YFSETQ. CDR3 loop: CASSLEGGIAHEQYF. In DNA form, the CDR3 reads TGCGCCAGCAGCTTGGAGGGGGGCATTGCCCACGAGCAGTACTTC.

The sample holds many counts of this clonotype. The chain recombines TRBV7-9 with TRBJ2-1; perhaps TRBD1 as D (5 bases). The germline V gene has CDR1 SEHNR and CDR2 FQNEAQ (reference sequence). This CDR3 contains 15 residues. V lost 4 bases to trimming and J lost 2 bases, with 12 bases between them. DNA for the CDR3: TGTGCCAGCAGCTCAGGACAAGAAACCTACAATGAGCAGTTCTTC. Translation gives CASSSGQETYNEQFF.

This chain joins TRBV20-1 and TRBJ1-5; possibly TRBD1 for D (6 bases). The CDR3 has 14 amino acids. Germline values: CDR1 DFQATT, CDR2 SNEGSKA (reference sequence). V dropped 6 bases and J dropped 0 bases, with 12 bases sitting between them. CDR3 coding DNA: TGCAGTGCAGGGGGGGCGTATAGCAATCAGCCCCAGCATTTT. It translates to CSAGGAYSNQPQHF.

The V and J genes are TRBV27 and TRBJ2-7; D may match TRBD1 or TRBD2 (6 bases each). The germline gives CDR1 MNHEY, CDR2 SMNVEV (reference sequence). The CDR3 has 14 residues. V was cut by 10 bases and J by 0 bases, with 16 bases left in between. The CDR3 protein is CATRSRGASYEQYF. As DNA, the CDR3 is TGTGCCACTAGATCGAGGGGGGCCTCCTACGAGCAGTACTTC.

The sample holds many counts of this clonotype. V gene TRBV29-1 combines with J gene TRBJ1-5, with 8 positions matching TRBD1. The CDR3 length is 13 residues. Germline V gene lookup returns CDR1 SQVTM and CDR2 ANQGSEA. Trimming took 6 bases from V and 2 from J; bases not matched to a gene: 3. This CDR3 reads CSVPGQGNQPQHF. The CDR3 DNA reads as TGCAGCGTCCCGGGACAGGGCAATCAGCCCCAGCATTTT.